One sample yielded the 2 T cell receptor beta chains listed below, sequenced in a study of blood T cell repertoires in COVID-19. Some clones are missing from TCRdb's copy, which holds only in-frame ones; the method was immunoSEQ multiplex PCR. The table records approximately 24,000 clones, about 90% of them present only once. Sequencing was carried out using peripheral blood. These receptors originate from a man between 65 and 85 years old with acute or convalescent COVID-19.

The rearrangement uses TRBV5-1 and TRBJ2-5, with 7 bases lining up with TRBD2. The germline CDR1 and CDR2 sequences are SGHRS and YFSETQ. With V trimmed by 2 bases and J by 0 bases, 4 bases remained unmatched. The CDR3 extends over 15 amino acids. Written as DNA, the CDR3 is TGCGCCAGCAGCTTCCTAACTAGCGACCAAGAGACCCAGTACTTC. Its translation is CASSFLTSDQETQYF.

V usage is TRBV9 and J usage is TRBJ2-7, with TRBD2 matching 12 bases. V shed 0 bases and J 7 bases; nucleotides not matched to a gene: 8. This CDR3 has 16 amino acids. The germline CDR1 and CDR2 sequences are SGDLS and YYNGEE. The CDR3, as DNA: TGTGCCAGCAGCGTAGGGTCTAGCGGGAGGGCCCCTGAGCAGTACTTC. It codes for CASSVGSSGRAPEQYF.